This TCR beta chain was retrieved from a study of blood T cell repertoires in COVID-19. Study in general: COVID-19 samples from acute and convalescent phases originated in the United States, Italy and Spain. Sources were T cells, B-cell-depleted T cells, or PBMCs; the material itself was cDNA or gDNA.

Using immunoSEQ multiplex PCR, the repertoire was profiled, and TCRdb retains in-frame clones only, with some absent. In the table there are 150,000 to 200,000 clones, around 83% of which are singletons. Germline CDR1 is MDHEN and CDR2 is SYDVKM. With 7 bases removed from V and 1 base from J, the gap between germline ends came to 19 bases. This CDR3 is 16 amino acids long. The rearrangement uses TRBV28 and TRBJ1-1; D remains unclear. The receptor was derived from an elderly woman in a cohort sampled during active or convalescent COVID-19. Sequenced: peripheral blood. CDR3 nucleotides: TGTGCCAGCAACAAGCCCGGGTCAAGGTCGAACACTGAAGCTTTCTTT. Protein sequence: CASNKPGSRSNTEAFF.